Listed below are T cell receptor beta chains from one sample, sequenced in a study of blood T cell repertoires in COVID-19. TCRdb keeps only in-frame clones here, not all; method: immunoSEQ multiplex PCR. The table records roughly 200,000 clones, about 90% of them present only once. Sequencing was carried out using PBMCs or T cells enriched from blood (not recorded which). All receptors derive from a woman aged 25 to 39 who had recovered from COVID-19. Each CDR3 is given with its conserved first and last residue. Fields, in order: V gene, clone size, D gene, J gene, CDR3 DNA, CDR3 protein. The D gene is left open where the match is weak. Clone sizes are given selectively: once, few, many, or a class where the clone is expanded.

TRBV19	.	.	TRBJ1-5	TGTGCCAGTAGTGGCCGGCAAGGAGGGCGGAATCAGCCCCAGCATTTT	CASSGRQGGRNQPQHF
TRBV3-1/TRBV3-2	.	TRBD1	TRBJ2-2	TGTGCCAGCAGCCCTATTACAGGGGGCACCGGGGAGCTGTTTTTT	CASSPITGGTGELFF
TRBV6-2/TRBV6-3	.	TRBD2	TRBJ2-5	TGTGCCAGCAGTAAACTAGCGGGGGCGGGGGTGTGGCAGTACTTC	CASSKLAGAGVWQYF
TRBV2	once	.	TRBJ2-5	TGTGCCAGCAGTGAAGCGCGGGAAGAGACCCAGTACTTC	CASSEAREETQYF
TRBV9	.	.	TRBJ1-6	TGTGCCAGCAGCGCCGGGAACCTTAATTCACCCCTCCACTTT	CASSAGNLNSPLHF
TRBV5-4	.	.	TRBJ2-7	TGTGCCAGCAGCTTGGAACAGGTCCGCGAGCAGTACTTC	CASSLEQVREQYF
TRBV7-2	.	.	TRBJ1-1	TGTGCCAGCAGCTTAGTCGGGGGGTTGGCCACTGAAGCTTTCTTT	CASSLVGGLATEAFF
TRBV19	.	.	TRBJ1-5	TGTGCCAGTAGCCTGTCCCCCACAGGCGGCAATCAGCCCCAGCATTTT	CASSLSPTGGNQPQHF
TRBV27	.	.	TRBJ1-5	TGTGCCAGCAGTCCGTTAACAGAGTATAGCAATCAGCCCCAGCATTTT	CASSPLTEYSNQPQHF
TRBV29-1	once	.	TRBJ1-1	TGCAGCGTTGGCGCGGTTAACACTGAAGCTTTCTTT	CSVGAVNTEAFF
TRBV27	.	.	TRBJ2-7	TGTGCCAGCAGTTTACTACCCGGGGCGGGAAACTACGAGCAGTACTTC	CASSLLPGAGNYEQYF
TRBV2	.	TRBD1	TRBJ1-2	TGTGCCAGCAGTACACAGGGGGCGTGGGGCTACACCTTC	CASSTQGAWGYTF
TRBV18	.	TRBD1	TRBJ1-4	TGTGCCAGCTCACCCCCGGGACAGGGAGGAGAAAAACTGTTTTTT	CASSPPGQGGEKLFF
TRBV7-9	.	.	TRBJ1-2	TGTGCCAGCAGCTTATCTTCTCTCGGGGTCGGAGGGAACTATGGCTACACCTTC	CASSLSSLGVGGNYGYTF
TRBV6-5	.	TRBD1	TRBJ1-1	TGTGCCAGCAGTCCCCGGGACAGGGGTACTGAAGCTTTCTTT	CASSPRDRGTEAFF
TRBV7-2	.	TRBD1	TRBJ2-7	TGTGCCAGCAGCCTCCAGGGGGCCCCCTCCTACGAGCAGTACTTC	CASSLQGAPSYEQYF
TRBV7-9	.	.	TRBJ1-1	TGTGCCAGCAGCTTAGAGGACAGAAGTGCTTTCTTT	CASSLEDRSAFF
TRBV7-9	.	TRBD2	TRBJ2-1	TGTGCCAGCAGCTTAGGGACTAGCGCCCACAATGAGCAGTTCTTC	CASSLGTSAHNEQFF
TRBV27	.	.	TRBJ2-7	TGTGCCAGCAGCCTCCTTGAGAAATACGAGCAGTACTTC	CASSLLEKYEQYF
TRBV6-5	once	.	TRBJ1-2	TGTGCCAGCAGTCCGGTTGGCGGTGGCCACACCTTC	CASSPVGGGHTF
TRBV6-5	.	.	TRBJ1-5	TGTGCCAGCAGTTCCGTTGTCAATCAGCCCCAGCATTTT	CASSSVVNQPQHF
TRBV18	.	TRBD2	TRBJ2-1	TGTGCCAGCTCAACACTAGCGGGAGTAGGGGAGCAGTTCTTC	CASSTLAGVGEQFF
TRBV15	.	TRBD1	TRBJ2-2	TGTGCCACCAGCAGAACCTTGGACAGGGCCGGGGAGCTGTTTTTT	CATSRTLDRAGELFF
TRBV11-2	.	.	TRBJ2-1	TGTGCCAGCAGCTTGTCGGGGAATGAGCAGTTCTTC	CASSLSGNEQFF
TRBV6-5	.	.	TRBJ1-1	TGTGCCAGCACAAAACTCAGCAGGTCTGAAGCTTTCTTT	CASTKLSRSEAFF
TRBV19	few	.	TRBJ1-5	TGTGCCAGCGCCCTCTTGGTCGGGCAGCCCCAGCATTTT	CASALLVGQPQHF
TRBV6-5	few	.	TRBJ2-7	TGTGCCAGCAGCGCTCGAGGGACACCTTCCTACGAGCAGTACTTC	CASSARGTPSYEQYF
TRBV2	.	TRBD1	TRBJ1-1	TGTGCCAGCAGTTCGGACAGGCGATCCGGGGAAGCTTTCTTT	CASSSDRRSGEAFF
TRBV7-2	.	TRBD1	TRBJ1-2	TGTGCCAGCAGCTCCTTGACAGGGGGCAGAAATGGCTACACCTTC	CASSSLTGGRNGYTF
TRBV24-1	.	.	TRBJ2-3	TGTGCCACCAGGGACACGGGCACAGATACGCAGTATTTT	CATRDTGTDTQYF
TRBV18	.	TRBD1	TRBJ2-7	TGTGCCAGCTCACCCGGGACAGTCTCCACCTACGAGCAGTACTTC	CASSPGTVSTYEQYF
TRBV5-1	.	.	TRBJ1-4	TGCGCCAGCAGCCCGGGAGGGGGGACAACTAATGAAAAACTGTTTTTT	CASSPGGGTTNEKLFF
TRBV30	once	.	TRBJ2-2	TGTGCCTGGGGGGTACTAAACACCGGGGAGCTGTTTTTT	CAWGVLNTGELFF
TRBV6-5	.	.	TRBJ1-2	TGTGCCAGCAGTTACTCGGGAGTTAATGGCTACACCTTC	CASSYSGVNGYTF
TRBV28	few	TRBD1	TRBJ2-7	TGTGCCAGCAGTCCCCCGGCAGGGGGTAGCTCCTACGAGCAGTACTTC	CASSPPAGGSSYEQYF
TRBV10-3	.	TRBD1	TRBJ1-6	TGTGCCATCAGTGTGGGGGACAGGCAGAATAATTCACCCCTCCACTTT	CAISVGDRQNNSPLHF
TRBV19	.	TRBD1	TRBJ2-2	TGTGCTGTGACAGGGGAAAACACCGGGGAGCTGTTTTTT	CAVTGENTGELFF
TRBV2	.	.	TRBJ1-2	TGTGCCAGCAGTTTAATCAAGGAGGCCCTCGGTGGCTACACCTTC	CASSLIKEALGGYTF
TRBV5-6	.	.	TRBJ1-2	TGTGCCAGCAGCTTGGAATGGCAGGGAGGGGTTTATGGCTACACCTTC	CASSLEWQGGVYGYTF
TRBV19	.	.	TRBJ1-6	TGTGCCAGTAGTATGCGCCGTTCACCCCTCCACTTT	CASSMRRSPLHF
TRBV7-9	.	TRBD2	TRBJ2-3	TGTGCCAGCAGCCAAGCCGGGGGGTACACAGATACGCAGTATTTT	CASSQAGGYTDTQYF
TRBV18	.	.	TRBJ1-1	TGTGCCAGCTCACACGCTCCGGACAAAGCAAACACTGAAGCTTTCTTT	CASSHAPDKANTEAFF
TRBV11-3	.	TRBD2	TRBJ2-3	TGTGCCAGCAGCTTAGTTTCAGTAAGCGGGGCGGGCACAGATACGCAGTATTTT	CASSLVSVSGAGTDTQYF
TRBV7-2	.	TRBD1	TRBJ1-2	TGTGCCAGCAGCCTTCAGGGGGCAGGCATCCTAGGTGGCTACACCTTC	CASSLQGAGILGGYTF